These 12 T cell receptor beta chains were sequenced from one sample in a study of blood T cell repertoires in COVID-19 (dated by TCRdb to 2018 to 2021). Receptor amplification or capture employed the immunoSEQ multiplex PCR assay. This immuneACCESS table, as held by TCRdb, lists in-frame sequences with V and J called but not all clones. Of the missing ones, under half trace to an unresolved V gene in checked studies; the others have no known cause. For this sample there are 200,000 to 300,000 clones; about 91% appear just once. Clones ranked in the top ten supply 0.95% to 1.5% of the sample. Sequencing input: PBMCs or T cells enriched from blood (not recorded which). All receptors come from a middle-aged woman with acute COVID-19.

CDR3 sequence (DNA): TGTGCCAGTAGCAATCTAGCGGGTAGCTCCTACGAGCAGTACTTC. It translates to CASSNLAGSSYEQYF. The rearrangement links TRBV19 to TRBJ2-7; 8 bases match TRBD2. This CDR3 region has 15 residues. Per germline, CDR1 LNHDA and CDR2 SQIVND (reference sequence). The V and J ends lost 6 bases and 0 bases, in that order; junction bases with no gene match: 7.

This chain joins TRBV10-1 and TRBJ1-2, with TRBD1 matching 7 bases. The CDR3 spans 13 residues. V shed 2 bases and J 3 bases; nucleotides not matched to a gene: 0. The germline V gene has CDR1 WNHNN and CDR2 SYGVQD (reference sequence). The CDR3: CASSEGQDYGYTF. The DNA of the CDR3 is TGCGCCAGCAGTGAGGGACAGGACTATGGCTACACCTTC.

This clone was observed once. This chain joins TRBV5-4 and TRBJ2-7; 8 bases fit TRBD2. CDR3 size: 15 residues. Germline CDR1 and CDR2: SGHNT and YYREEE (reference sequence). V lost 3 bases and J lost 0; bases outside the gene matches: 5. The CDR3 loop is CASSSKSGSSYEQYV. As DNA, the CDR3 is TGTGCCAGCAGCTCTAAGAGCGGGAGCTCCTACGAGCAGTACGTC.

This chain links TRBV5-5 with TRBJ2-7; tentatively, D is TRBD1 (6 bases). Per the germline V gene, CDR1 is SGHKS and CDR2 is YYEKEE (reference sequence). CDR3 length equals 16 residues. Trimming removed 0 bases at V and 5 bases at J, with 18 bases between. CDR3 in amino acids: CASSLAEVRGLDEQYF. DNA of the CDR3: TGTGCCAGCAGCTTGGCCGAGGTCAGGGGTCTCGACGAGCAGTACTTC.

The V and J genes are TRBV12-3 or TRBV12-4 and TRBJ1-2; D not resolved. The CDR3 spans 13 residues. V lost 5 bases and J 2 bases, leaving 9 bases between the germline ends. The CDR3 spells CASSPLANYGYTF. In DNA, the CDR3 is TGTGCCAGCAGTCCCCTGGCCAACTATGGCTACACCTTC.

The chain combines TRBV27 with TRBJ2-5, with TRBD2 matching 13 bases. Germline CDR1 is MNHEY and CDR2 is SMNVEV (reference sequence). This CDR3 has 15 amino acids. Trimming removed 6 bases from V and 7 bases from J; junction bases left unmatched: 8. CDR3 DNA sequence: TGTGCCAGCAGGCAAGGACTAGCGGGGGAGTGGACCCAGTACTTC. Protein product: CASRQGLAGEWTQYF.

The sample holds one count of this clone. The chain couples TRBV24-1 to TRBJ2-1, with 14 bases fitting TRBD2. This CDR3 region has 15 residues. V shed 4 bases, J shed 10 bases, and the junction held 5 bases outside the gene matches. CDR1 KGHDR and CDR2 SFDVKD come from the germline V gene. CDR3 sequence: CATSDSGLAGEEQFF. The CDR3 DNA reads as TGTGCCACCAGTGACTCGGGACTAGCGGGAGAGGAGCAGTTCTTC.

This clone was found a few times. CDR3: CASSNNRGTGTSTEAFF. Here the CDR3 DNA reads TGTGCCAGCAGCAATAACAGGGGAACGGGGACAAGCACTGAAGCTTTCTTT. The chain employs TRBV7-9 and TRBJ1-1; 7 positions agree with TRBD1. The ends lost 5 bases at V and 4 bases at J; junction bases unmatched: 16. This CDR3 is 17 amino acids long. Germline lookup yields CDR1 SEHNR and CDR2 FQNEAQ (reference sequence).

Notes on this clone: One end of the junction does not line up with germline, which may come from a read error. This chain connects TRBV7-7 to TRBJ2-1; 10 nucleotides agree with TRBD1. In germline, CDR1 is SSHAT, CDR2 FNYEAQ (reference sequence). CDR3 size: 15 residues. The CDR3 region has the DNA TGTGCTAGCAGCGCAACCGGGACAGGGGTCGGTGAGCAGTTCTTC. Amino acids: CASSATGTGVGEQFF.

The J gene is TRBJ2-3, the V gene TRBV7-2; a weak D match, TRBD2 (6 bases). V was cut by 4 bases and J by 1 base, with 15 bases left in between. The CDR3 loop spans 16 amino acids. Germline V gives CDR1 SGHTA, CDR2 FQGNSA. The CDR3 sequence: CASSSATTGGTDTQYF. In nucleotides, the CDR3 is TGTGCCAGCAGCTCGGCCACCACGGGGGGCACAGATACGCAGTATTTT.

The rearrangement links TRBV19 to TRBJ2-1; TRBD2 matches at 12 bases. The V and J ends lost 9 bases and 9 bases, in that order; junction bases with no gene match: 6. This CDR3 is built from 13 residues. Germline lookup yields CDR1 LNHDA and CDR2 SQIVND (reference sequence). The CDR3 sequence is CARASGRDPEQFF. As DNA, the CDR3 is TGTGCCAGGGCTAGCGGGAGGGATCCTGAGCAGTTCTTC.

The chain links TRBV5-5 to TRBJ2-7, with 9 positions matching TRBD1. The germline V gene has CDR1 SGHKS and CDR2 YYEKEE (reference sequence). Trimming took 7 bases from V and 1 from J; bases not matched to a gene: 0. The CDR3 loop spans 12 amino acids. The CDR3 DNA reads TGTGCCAGCGGACAGGGGTCCTACGAGCAGTACTTC. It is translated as CASGQGSYEQYF.